This T cell receptor (beta chain) is drawn from a study of response to subunit inactivated influenza vaccine. From the RT-PCR reads, TCRdb called clonotypes with MiXCR, one entry per CDR3 protein. Of hundreds of thousands of distinct CDR3 sequences listed, 15% to 20% are singletons. A few counts support this clonotype. Antigen specificity is unknown. Study-wide results and limits: The authors suggested that few new T cells are recruited per seasonal influenza vaccination.

Sequenced material: PBMCs from blood, taken around 5 days after vaccination. The receptor's source is a man in his forties or fifties who received an inactivated influenza vaccine.

The CDR3 loop is CSARGFQGLHSPLHF. The DNA of the CDR3 is TGCAGTGCTAGAGGTTTTCAGGGGCTGCATTCACCCCTCCACTTT. The gene calls are TRBV20-1 and TRBJ1-6; D is perhaps TRBD1 (6 bases). The CDR3 is 15 amino acids. V was pared by 1 base and J by 8 bases, with 15 bases between. From germline, CDR1 is DFQATT and CDR2 SNEGSKA (reference sequence).